The 2 T cell receptor beta chains below all came from one sample that was sequenced in a study of T cell clusters in autoimmune cytopenias. TRB amplification used 250 ng of peripheral blood genomic DNA. TRB rearrangements were amplified by touch-down multiplex PCR with mixed TRB-A/B primers. TCRdb reprocessed the multiplex PCR reads and reports one entry per CDR3 protein, with no DNA. The table lists over a thousand distinct CDR3 sequences. The sample was also reused in another study, on T cell repertoires in aging, cancer and after chemotherapy.

Sequencing was performed on peripheral blood. The receptor set was obtained from a human donor in good health.

This sequence joins TRBV4-1 and TRBJ2-7; TCRdb proposes TRBD1, but this gene call is untestable without DNA. The V gene's germline CDR1 is MGHRA and CDR2 YSYEKL. The CDR3 has 14 residues. The CDR3: CASSRQGDAYEQYF.

By frequency, this clonotype is medium-sized (0.01 to 0.1%). The V call is TRBV11-2, the J call TRBJ2-1; TCRdb reports TRBD1, a call that lacks DNA to check it against. CDR1 and CDR2 from the germline V gene are SGHAT and FQNNGV. The CDR3 consists of 14 residues. Here the CDR3 reads CASSSPGGYNEQFF. The whole variable domain, filled in from reference TRBV11-2 and TRBJ2-1, reads EAGVAQSPRYKIIEKRQSVAFWCNPISGHATLYWYQQILGQGPKLLIQFQNNGVVDDSQLPKDRFSAERLKGVDSTLKIQPAKLEDSAVYLCASSSPGGYNEQFFGPGTRLTVL.